Below, 32 T cell receptor beta chains from the same sample are listed, as sequenced in a study of chronic HIV infection and antiretroviral therapy (dated by TCRdb to 2013 to 2016). Library generation was performed with 5' RACE. Sequencing was carried out with an Illumina MiSeq. TCRdb reanalyzed the raw reads on its own, using fastp at Q25 for trimming and MiXCR for clone calling, and kept in-frame beta chains. Each CDR3 protein gets just one entry, which takes the most common genes and DNA from the rows behind it. This sample gives under 55,000 distinct CDR3 sequences in total; about a fifth of them show up just once. The top ten hold under 3.5% of the sample. Material for sequencing was peripheral blood. These receptors were taken from an adult who had HIV and had not received antiretroviral therapy, or was an uninfected healthy control (not recorded which).

The chain has TRBV12-3 or TRBV12-4 and TRBJ2-3; D is ambiguous. This CDR3 has 11 residues. V lost 9 bases, J lost 6 bases, and 10 bases lay in between. The CDR3 DNA reads TGTGCCAGTACCGTATTGGATACGCAGTATTTT. It specifies CASTVLDTQYF.

The gene calls are TRBV9 and TRBJ1-5, with D possibly being TRBD1 (5 bases). The germline gives CDR1 SGDLS, CDR2 YYNGEE. The CDR3 totals 14 residues. V was clipped by 0 bases and J by 1 base, with 5 bases between them. Here the CDR3 DNA reads TGTGCCAGCAGCGTAGGACAGAGCAATCAGCCCCAGCATTTT. The encoded protein is CASSVGQSNQPQHF.

Only a few counts were recorded for this clonotype. The chain is built from TRBV29-1 and TRBJ2-7; 9 bases are shared with TRBD2. This CDR3 region has 14 residues. The V gene's germline CDR1 is SQVTM and CDR2 ANQGSEA. J was trimmed by 3 bases and V by 6 bases; bases with no gene match: 9. The CDR3 DNA reads TGCAGCGTCCGAGAGGGAGCGGGAGGCTACGAGCAGTACTTC. Its protein product is CSVREGAGGYEQYF.

The chain uses TRBV15 and TRBJ2-1; 7 positions agree with TRBD1. This CDR3 has 13 amino acids. J gave up 10 bases and V 0 bases, and 3 bases lay outside the gene matches. Germline V gene lookup returns CDR1 LNHNV and CDR2 YYDKDF (reference sequence). CDR3 DNA: TGTGCCACCAGCAGAGATGAGGGGGCCGAGCAGTTCTTC. This encodes CATSRDEGAEQFF.

The chain combines TRBV3-1 with TRBJ2-7, with 9 bases aligning to TRBD1. The length of the CDR3 is 16 residues. Germline CDR1 reads LGHDT; CDR2 reads YNNKEL (reference sequence). The J segment lost 2 bases and the V segment lost 6 bases, leaving 11 bases of the junction unmatched. The DNA for the CDR3 is TGTGCCAGCAGTCCCCAACCGGGACAGGGCCCCTACGAGCAGTACTTC. Protein: CASSPQPGQGPYEQYF.

The genes are TRBV21-1 and TRBJ1-2; the DNA was not used to check the table's D call, TRBD1. TRBV21-1 is a pseudogene segment. This CDR3 has 15 amino acids. CDR3 sequence (DNA): TGTGCCAGCTACTCCGGGCCGCAGGCCAACTATGGCTACACCTTC. Translating gives CASYSGPQANYGYTF.

V gene TRBV4-1 combines with J gene TRBJ2-7; a weak D match, TRBD1 (6 bases). This CDR3 contains 15 residues. Germline V CDR1 and CDR2: MGHRA, YSYEKL. Deletions cut 0 bases from V and 5 bases from J, with 14 bases between. The CDR3 loop is CASSQDALGGNEQYF. In DNA, the CDR3 is TGCGCCAGCAGCCAAGATGCCCTAGGGGGTAACGAGCAGTACTTC.

The chain has TRBV29-1 and TRBJ2-7; perhaps TRBD2 as D (6 bases). V lost 4 bases to trimming and J lost 7 bases, with 20 bases between them. The CDR3 loop spans 14 amino acids. The V gene's germline CDR1 is SQVTM and CDR2 ANQGSEA. The CDR3 region has the DNA TGCAGCGTTGTTGTGGTGCGCGGGACTTGGGAGCAGTACTTC. It encodes CSVVVVRGTWEQYF.

This chain connects TRBV10-1 to TRBJ2-3, with D perhaps matching TRBD2 (6 bases). Trimming shortened V by 3 bases and J by 0 bases, and 7 bases separated the two germline ends. Germline V CDR1 and CDR2: WNHNN, SYGVQD (reference sequence). This CDR3 has 14 amino acids. CDR3: CASSDGTSTDTQYF. Here the CDR3 DNA reads TGCGCCAGCAGTGACGGGACTAGCACAGATACGCAGTATTTT.

This clonotype has just a few counts. The rearrangement joins TRBV28 to TRBJ1-2; D gene unclear. Between the trimmed V and J ends, which lost 3 bases and 4 bases, there was a span of 9 bases. Germline lookup yields CDR1 MDHEN and CDR2 SYDVKM. There are 13 residues in the CDR3. In DNA form, the CDR3 reads TGTGCCAGCAGTTTGACGCTGATCTATGGCTACACCTTC. Residues: CASSLTLIYGYTF.

This clonotype has more than one count but fewer than ten. The genes are TRBV29-1 and TRBJ1-1; D possibly corresponds to TRBD1 (5 bases). V dropped 1 base and J dropped 3 bases, with 9 bases sitting between them. The CDR3 totals 13 residues. Germline CDR1 SQVTM, CDR2 ANQGSEA. In nucleotides, the CDR3 is TGCAGCGTTGAAGGGGGGGGGGACACTGAAGCTTTCTTT. It encodes CSVEGGGDTEAFF.

The chain joins TRBV29-1 to TRBJ2-6; D might be TRBD1 (5 bases). Germline CDR1 and CDR2: SQVTM and ANQGSEA. Trimming cost V 6 bases and J 0 bases, with 9 bases left between them. The CDR3 is 14 residues long. CDR3 sequence reads: CSVVDNSGANVLTF. CDR3 in DNA: TGCAGCGTCGTGGACAACTCTGGGGCCAACGTCCTGACTTTC.

This clonotype was counted between two and nine times. The J gene is TRBJ2-3, the V gene TRBV27, with D maybe TRBD2 (6 bases). V was trimmed by 2 bases and J by 2 bases, leaving 11 bases between them. CDR1 MNHEY and CDR2 SMNVEV come from the germline V gene (reference sequence). This CDR3 has 15 residues. The CDR3 protein is CASSLGLRTTDTQYF. DNA of the CDR3: TGTGCCAGCAGTTTAGGACTAAGAACCACAGATACGCAGTATTTT.

This clonotype appeared a few times. The V call is TRBV9, the J call TRBJ1-1; 7 bases agree with TRBD1. The J segment lost 0 bases and the V segment lost 0 bases, leaving 5 bases of the junction unmatched. This CDR3 has 16 residues. Germline-derived CDR1 and CDR2 are SGDLS and YYNGEE. CDR3 in amino acids: CASSVVSGGMNTEAFF. The CDR3 DNA is TGTGCCAGCAGCGTAGTGTCAGGGGGGATGAACACTGAAGCTTTCTTT.

The V gene is TRBV18, the J gene TRBJ2-3, with 8 bases aligning to TRBD1. The V gene's germline CDR1 is KGHSH and CDR2 LQKENI. V lost 0 bases to trimming and J lost 3 bases; unmatched junction nucleotides: 5. The CDR3 totals 16 residues. The chain's CDR3 is CASSPPAGGVTDTQYF. The CDR3 DNA follows: TGTGCCAGCTCACCACCGGCAGGGGGCGTAACAGATACGCAGTATTTT.

The CDR3 sequence: CASRGAGEGGQPQHF. The CDR3 coding sequence is TGTGCCAGCAGAGGAGCCGGGGAAGGCGGACAGCCCCAGCATTTT. V is TRBV2 and J is TRBJ1-5, with unresolved D. The germline CDR1 and CDR2 sequences are SNHLY and FYNNEI. CDR3 length equals 15 residues. V was cut by 6 bases and J by 7 bases, with 19 bases left in between.

This clonotype was seen only a few times. The chain joins TRBV5-1 to TRBJ2-1; perhaps TRBD1 as D (5 bases). Trimming shortened V by 1 base and J by 7 bases, and 12 bases separated the two germline ends. Germline V lookup: CDR1 SGHRS, CDR2 YFSETQ. This CDR3 region has 14 residues. The CDR3 region has the DNA TGCGCCAGCAGCTTGTTGCAGGGCCGGAATGAGCAGTTCTTC. The encoded protein is CASSLLQGRNEQFF.

This clonotype was seen only a few times. CDR3 sequence (DNA): TGTGCCAGCACCCTTCTTAGGACTAGCGGGAGGGCAGAGACCCAGTACTTC. Translated: CASTLLRTSGRAETQYF. V usage is TRBV2 and J usage is TRBJ2-5, with TRBD2 matching 15 bases. Germline trimming cut 7 bases from V and 4 bases from J; bases unmatched to any gene: 10. The CDR3 loop spans 17 amino acids. CDR1 and CDR2 (germline): SNHLY, FYNNEI.

A few counts support this clonotype. CDR3 amino acids: CASRQARTRDTDTQYF. DNA for the CDR3: TGTGCCAGCAGGCAAGCCCGGACGAGAGACACAGATACGCAGTATTTT. V is TRBV28 and J is TRBJ2-3; the D is unclear. The germline V gene encodes CDR1 MDHEN and CDR2 SYDVKM. The ends were cut back, 6 bases at V and 2 bases at J, with 18 bases in the middle. The CDR3 contains 16 residues.

This clonotype came up a few times. The chain has TRBV25-1 and TRBJ1-2; D remains ambiguous. Trimming stripped 5 bases from V and 8 bases from J, with 6 bases between. This CDR3 spans 10 amino acids. CDR1 and CDR2 (germline): MGHDK, SYGVNS. The CDR3 region is CASSQDGYTF. The CDR3 coding sequence is TGTGCCAGCAGTCAGGACGGCTACACCTTC.

This clonotype rates as medium-sized. One junction end disagrees with the germline gene, perhaps due to a read error. The V and J genes are TRBV7-7 and TRBJ2-1, with D possibly being TRBD1 (5 bases). The CDR3 loop spans 15 amino acids. CDR1 is SSHAT and CDR2 is FNYEAQ in the germline V gene (reference sequence). The CDR3 is CASSLGASSYNEQFF. CDR3 nucleotide sequence: TGTGCTAGCAGCTTAGGGGCAAGCTCCTACAATGAGCAGTTCTTC. The full variable domain, completed using reference TRBV7-7 and TRBJ2-1, is GAGVSQSPRYKVTKRGQDVTLRCDPISSHATLYWYQQALGQGPEFLTYFNYEAQPDKSGLPSDRFSAERPEGSISTLTIQRTEQRDSAMYRCASSLGASSYNEQFFGPGTRLTVL.

This clonotype turned up a few times. The chain carries TRBV11-2 and TRBJ2-1, with TRBD2 matching 7 bases. The junction had 7 bases not matched to a gene; V was cut back by 5 bases and J by 0 bases. The CDR3 runs 16 residues. Germline CDR1 and CDR2: SGHAT and FQNNGV. CDR3 amino acids: CASSPVRGSSYNEQFF. The CDR3 nucleotides are TGTGCCAGCAGCCCCGTCCGCGGGAGCTCCTACAATGAGCAGTTCTTC. Complete variable domain (other parts from reference TRBV11-2 and TRBJ2-1): EAGVAQSPRYKIIEKRQSVAFWCNPISGHATLYWYQQILGQGPKLLIQFQNNGVVDDSQLPKDRFSAERLKGVDSTLKIQPAKLEDSAVYLCASSPVRGSSYNEQFFGPGTRLTVL.

The sample holds a few counts of this clonotype. The V call is TRBV28, the J call TRBJ1-6, with a possible D match to TRBD1 (5 bases). Germline loops: CDR1 MDHEN, CDR2 SYDVKM. Trimming cost V 5 bases and J 7 bases, with 24 bases left between them. There are 18 residues in the CDR3. CDR3 sequence: CASSNWGSGAGRNSPLHF. CDR3 DNA sequence: TGTGCCAGCAGTAATTGGGGGAGCGGGGCAGGGAGGAATTCACCCCTCCACTTT.

The chain employs TRBV4-1 and TRBJ2-5, with D unclear. Trimming shortened V by 1 base and J by 1 base, and 7 bases separated the two germline ends. Per the germline V gene, CDR1 is MGHRA and CDR2 is YSYEKL. The CDR3 runs 14 residues. CDR3: CASSQGVIQETQYF. The CDR3 region has the DNA TGCGCCAGCAGCCAAGGGGTCATCCAAGAGACCCAGTACTTC.

This chain joins TRBV27 and TRBJ2-1; D call uncertain. The ends were cut back, 1 base at V and 1 base at J, with 11 bases in the middle. Germline values: CDR1 MNHEY, CDR2 SMNVEV (reference sequence). The CDR3 has 16 amino acids. In DNA, the CDR3 is TGTGCCAGCAGTTTATATCCGCAGGATTCCTACAATGAGCAGTTCTTC. Translation: CASSLYPQDSYNEQFF.

The chain recombines TRBV7-2 with TRBJ2-2, with TRBD1 as a possible D gene (5 bases). Germline values: CDR1 SGHTA, CDR2 FQGNSA. The CDR3 is 14 amino acids. Trimming left V 3 bases short and J 2 bases short, with 7 bases between. CDR3 loop: CASSFRVNTGELFF. CDR3 nucleotides: TGTGCCAGCAGCTTCAGGGTTAACACCGGGGAGCTGTTTTTT.

The chain uses TRBV5-1 and TRBJ2-1, with D perhaps TRBD2 (5 bases). Germline-derived CDR1 and CDR2 are SGHRS and YFSETQ. V was trimmed by 3 bases and J by 8 bases, leaving 18 bases between them. The CDR3 is made up of 15 amino acids. CDR3 DNA sequence: TGCGCCAGCAGCTCGGGCGGGCCCGCCCTGGATGAGCAGTTCTTC. Residues: CASSSGGPALDEQFF.

The chain uses TRBV12-3 or TRBV12-4 and TRBJ2-3; tentatively, D is TRBD2 (5 bases). CDR3 length: 13 amino acids. V dropped 5 bases and J dropped 5 bases, with 11 bases sitting between them. The CDR3 loop reads CASSRTGEDTQYF. The CDR3 DNA reads TGTGCCAGCAGTCGGACCGGGGAAGATACGCAGTATTTT.

This clonotype has more than one count but fewer than ten. The rearrangement uses TRBV5-1 and TRBJ1-4, with D hard to call. Germline assignment: CDR1 SGHRS and CDR2 YFSETQ. The CDR3 sequence is 17 residues long. V dropped 0 bases and J dropped 5 bases, with 17 bases sitting between them. The CDR3 nucleotides are TGCGCCAGCAGCTTGGCAGTCGGGATCCAACTAAATGAAAAACTGTTTTTT. It yields the protein CASSLAVGIQLNEKLFF. Complete variable domain (other parts from reference TRBV5-1 and TRBJ1-4): KAGVTQTPRYLIKTRGQQVTLSCSPISGHRSVSWYQQTPGQGLQFLFEYFSETQRNKGNFPGRFSGRQFSNSRSEMNVSTLELGDSALYLCASSLAVGIQLNEKLFFGSGTQLSVL.

The chain uses TRBV28 and TRBJ2-3, with 8 bases matching TRBD2. V lost 4 bases, J lost 0 bases, and 6 bases stayed unmatched. The length of the CDR3 is 16 residues. Germline V gene data show CDR1 as MDHEN and CDR2 as SYDVKM. CDR3 protein: CASSSLAGSSTDTQYF. The DNA of the CDR3 is TGTGCCAGCAGTTCGTTAGCGGGGTCTAGCACAGATACGCAGTATTTT.

In this sample, this clonotype turned up a few times. This rearrangement joins TRBV5-5 to TRBJ1-2, with D possibly TRBD1 on 6 matching bases. Germline V gene data show CDR1 as SGHKS and CDR2 as YYEKEE (reference sequence). Trimming took 3 bases from V and 9 from J, leaving 18 bases between them. CDR3 length: 14 residues. CDR3 loop: CASSSNRVPMSYTF. The CDR3 region has the DNA TGTGCCAGCAGCTCGAACAGGGTTCCAATGAGCTACACCTTC.

J is TRBJ1-4 and V is TRBV20-1; unclear D gene. V lost 4 bases and J lost 8, with 8 bases in between. This CDR3 contains 11 residues. Germline-derived CDR1 and CDR2 are DFQATT and SNEGSKA (reference sequence). The CDR3 DNA is TGCAGTGCTACCCTTTACGAAAAACTGTTTTTT. This sequence encodes CSATLYEKLFF.